This T cell receptor (beta chain) was sequenced for a study of blood T cell repertoires in COVID-19 (dated by TCRdb to about 2020). Describing the broader study: Samples from collaborators originated in the United States, Italy and Spain and spanned both the acute and convalescent phases of COVID-19. The sample metadata nearly always contained a de-identified subject ID, COVID-19 status, age in years and sex. Where available, HLA class I and class II types were obtained from metadata supplied by the sample provider rather than from assay-based typing. The prospective study material was composed of cDNA or gDNA derived from T cells, B-cell-depleted T cells, or PBMCs. Deeply sampled blood TCRbeta repertoires from subjects exposed to, actively infected with, or recovered from COVID-19 were included in the dataset. The repertoires were made available in a free public database intended to serve as a resource for research on the immune response to SARS-CoV-2. Samples came from the ongoing ImmuneRACE study (first 160 participants) plus 1,254 subjects from 6 global collaborators. General findings and caveats noted by the study authors: The amount of clinical and demographic metadata varied by source and participant and was provided uncurated.

The immunoSEQ Assay, a bias-controlled multiplex PCR, was used to amplify TCRbeta CDR3 regions from genomic DNA. Per the authors' processing: The number of nucleated cells in each sample was estimated by amplification of reference gene primers within the assay. To quantify the absolute abundance of each unique TCRbeta CDR3 rearrangement, sequence reads were collapsed and filtered. For each sample, productive Simpson clonality was calculated as the square root of Simpson's diversity index across productive rearrangements. Sourced from immuneACCESS, this table was stored by TCRdb with only in-frame sequences that have V and J called. A share of the clones is absent; for the studies checked, an unresolved V gene accounts for under half, and the remainder has no known explanation. V and J calls plus clone size are reproduced from that table; the DNA served to infer D and trimming. The sample table lists hundreds of thousands of clones, nearly 90% of them with a count of one. The ten largest clones add up to 1.4% of the sample.

Participants in the prospective study were enrolled through a virtual design, were aged about 18 to 89 years, and lived in approximately 24 United States geographic areas. To assign participants to cohorts, the prospective study relied on clinical history that participants themselves reported in a screening survey and a study questionnaire. Exposed participants had been in contact with someone with a PCR-confirmed or clinician-diagnosed COVID-19 case within 2 weeks of study entry. Each participant in the prospective study had whole blood, serum and a nasopharyngeal or oropharyngeal swab collected by mobile phlebotomists. Participants in the prospective study had the option to provide additional blood draws and questionnaires over a roughly 2-month period. Before DNA extraction, prospective study blood samples were shipped either frozen or at room temperature. Cut back by 3 bases and 0 bases, the V and J ends lie 18 bases apart. Reading from cysteine to phenylalanine, the CDR3 counts 17 amino acids. The kept DNA is CDR3 alone, 51 bases in frame from the first base. The germline V gene encodes CDR1 LGHNA and CDR2 YNFKEQ.

About this clone: This clone's antigen is unknown. The input lacks base qualities; no much larger clone sits a single base away.

The V gene is TRBV4-2 and the J gene is TRBJ2-7; a tentative D call is TRBD1 (5 bases match). This TCR was sampled from a woman younger than 35 who had been exposed to COVID-19. The sample comprised PBMCs or T cells enriched from blood (not recorded which). The CDR3 amino acid sequence is: CASSQDIYDGHSYEQYF. In nucleotide form, the sequence is TGTGCCAGCAGCCAGGACATTTACGACGGTCACTCCTACGAGCAGTACTTC.